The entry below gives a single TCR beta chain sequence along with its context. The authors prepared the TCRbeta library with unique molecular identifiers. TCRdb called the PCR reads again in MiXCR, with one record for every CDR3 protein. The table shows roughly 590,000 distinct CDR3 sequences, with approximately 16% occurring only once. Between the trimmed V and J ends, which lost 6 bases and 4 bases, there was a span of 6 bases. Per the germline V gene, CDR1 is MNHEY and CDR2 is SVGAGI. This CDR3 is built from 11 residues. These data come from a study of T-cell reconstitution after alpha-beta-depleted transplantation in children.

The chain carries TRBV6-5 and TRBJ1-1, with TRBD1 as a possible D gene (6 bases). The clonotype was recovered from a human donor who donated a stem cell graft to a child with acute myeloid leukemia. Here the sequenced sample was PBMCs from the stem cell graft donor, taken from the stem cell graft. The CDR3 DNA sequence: TGTGCCAGCAGGGGGGCCACTGAAGCTTTCTTT. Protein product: CASRGATEAFF.